A few counts support the clone carrying this T cell receptor beta chain. The antigen is not known. These data are taken from a study of beta chain features in type 1 diabetes. Findings and limits, study-wide: There was a moderate but significant shortening of TCRB CDR3s in all four CD4+ subsets of Type 1 diabetes patients.

V gave up 4 bases and J gave up 8 bases, with 15 bases separating them. This CDR3 has 13 amino acids. Germline CDR1 and CDR2: SQVTM and ANQGSEA. Isolated RNA was reverse transcribed in full, so expressed TCRB transcripts were sequenced. Profiling relied on immunoSEQ multiplex PCR, and the TCRdb table lists in-frame clones only, not all of them. The table shows a few hundred thousand clones, with around 16% occurring only once. Sequencing was performed on naive CD4+ T cells from blood. The TCR comes from a man aged 25-40 years with type 1 diabetes. The chain recombines TRBV29-1 with TRBJ2-1, with D uncertain. The CDR3, as DNA: TGCAGCGTTGGAGGAAATGTGGGGTATGAGCAGTTCTTC. It encodes CSVGGNVGYEQFF.